Following are 9 T cell receptor beta chains from one sample sequenced in a study of metastatic and nonmetastatic thyroid tumors. The entire patient cohort was treatment-naive prior to thyroid surgery. TCRdb re-analyzed the PCR reads using MiXCR. Of some 19,000 clones in the sample, less than 20% are singletons; the top ten hold 25% to 30%. The sample consisted of blood. The receptors were sampled from a female donor with papillary thyroid cancer or a benign thyroid nodule (not recorded which). Some clones in this sample may be carry-over from other donors' samples.

This clone is classed as medium-sized. The chain has TRBV12-3 or TRBV12-4 and TRBJ2-7; 7 bases line up with TRBD1. Germline trimming cut 7 bases from V and 3 bases from J; bases unmatched to any gene: 6. CDR3 length: 13 residues. As DNA, the CDR3 is TGTGCCAGCACTGGGGCAGGGGGCTACGAGCAGTACTTC. Translating gives CASTGAGGYEQYF.

A few counts support this clone. Possible read error: a much larger clone is one base away. The same CDR3 is also encoded by other DNA sequences in this sample. The chain employs TRBV7-6 and TRBJ2-2; 8 nucleotides agree with TRBD2. CDR1 and CDR2 (germline): SGHVS, FNYEAQ. The CDR3 runs 16 residues. The CDR3: CASRPTSGRVAGELFF. CDR3 coding DNA: TGTGCCAGCAGACCCACTAGCGGAAGAGTGGCCGGAGAGCTGTTTTTT.

Many counts were recorded for this clone. The chain carries TRBV20-1 and TRBJ2-3, with TRBD2 identical over 7 bases. This CDR3 has 13 amino acids. Germline V gene lookup returns CDR1 DFQATT and CDR2 SNEGSKA (reference sequence). V was pared by 5 bases and J by 1 base, with 3 bases of the junction left unmatched. CDR3 sequence reads: CSAGTSGTDTQYF. CDR3 nucleotides: TGCAGTGCTGGAACTAGCGGCACAGATACGCAGTATTTT.

This clone was counted many times. The chain uses TRBV12-3 or TRBV12-4 and TRBJ1-3, with D unresolved. This CDR3 region has 13 residues. Trimming left V 3 bases short and J 6 bases short, with 9 bases between. CDR3 protein: CASSFGQENTIYF. The CDR3 nucleotides read TGTGCCAGCAGTTTTGGCCAAGAAAACACCATATATTTT.

This clone was seen many times. This chain joins TRBV4-2 and TRBJ1-2, with D hard to call. The germline gives CDR1 LGHNA, CDR2 YNFKEQ. Trimming left V 0 bases short and J 6 bases short, with 11 bases between. The CDR3 is 14 amino acids. The CDR3 region is CASSQDGPGNGYTF. The CDR3 bases are TGTGCCAGCAGCCAAGATGGGCCAGGCAATGGCTACACCTTC.

V is TRBV20-1 and J is TRBJ1-5; 7 bases match TRBD1. The CDR3 contains 13 residues. In germline, CDR1 is DFQATT, CDR2 SNEGSKA (reference sequence). V shed 6 bases, J shed 3 bases, and the junction held 5 bases outside the gene matches. Here the CDR3 reads CSAKGQTNQPQHF. The CDR3 bases are TGCAGTGCGAAGGGACAGACCAATCAGCCCCAGCATTTT.

This clone was recorded once. Since a much larger clone is just one base distant, this may be a read error. Other DNA sequences in the same sample also yield this CDR3. The chain employs TRBV20-1 and TRBJ1-3; D may be TRBD1 (5 bases). The germline V gene has CDR1 DFQATT and CDR2 SNEGSKA (reference sequence). This CDR3 is 11 amino acids long. CDR3 sequence reads: CSVQGRNTIYF. The CDR3, as DNA: TGCAGTGTTCAGGGTCGAAATACCATATATTTT.

This clone was found many times. This chain links TRBV10-3 with TRBJ2-6; D may be TRBD1 (5 bases). Trimming cost V 4 bases and J 0 bases, with 13 bases left between them. Germline V CDR1 and CDR2: ENHRY, SYGVKD. The CDR3 is 17 amino acids. The CDR3 DNA follows: TGTGCCATCAGTGGAACGGACATTCCCTCTGGGGCCAACGTCCTGACTTTC. It is translated as CAISGTDIPSGANVLTF.

This clone was recorded a few times. The chain combines TRBV6-1 with TRBJ1-2; D is ambiguous. Per germline, CDR1 MNHNS and CDR2 SASEGT. The CDR3 is made up of 16 amino acids. V was trimmed by 0 bases and J by 0 bases, leaving 11 bases between them. CDR3 in DNA: TGTGCCAGCAGTGAAGCGGCTTTTTCGGCTAACTATGGCTACACCTTC. Its translation: CASSEAAFSANYGYTF.